Following are 10 T cell receptor beta chains from one sample sequenced in a study of T-cell memory formation after mild COVID-19. A single record per CDR3 protein comes from TCRdb applying MiXCR to the 5' RACE reads. The sample contains about 600,000 distinct CDR3 sequences, about a fifth of which appear only once. The sequenced sample was PBMCs or a T cell subset sorted from them (not recorded which). Every receptor here comes from an adult woman who had mild COVID-19 (a few samples of this study predate the infection). Cell type and time point are not known.

This clonotype was seen more than once but under ten times. The V gene is TRBV5-1, the J gene TRBJ2-1; D is perhaps TRBD2 (7 bases). The germline V and J ends were trimmed by 4 bases and 9 bases, with 14 bases remaining between them. The germline V gene has CDR1 SGHRS and CDR2 YFSETQ. CDR3 length: 13 residues. The CDR3 region is CASSQGGGGEQFF. CDR3 bases: TGCGCCAGCAGCCAAGGGGGAGGGGGTGAGCAGTTCTTC.

This clonotype turned up a few times. The chain is built from TRBV7-9 and TRBJ2-1, with TRBD2 identical over 12 bases. Unmatched junction bases numbered 16, after V lost 2 bases and J lost 8 bases. The CDR3 is 19 residues long. Per the germline V gene, CDR1 is SEHNR and CDR2 is FQNEAQ (reference sequence). CDR3 nucleotide sequence: TGTGCCAGCAGCTTAACCGGGACTAGCGGGTCCCCCCCCGGATATGAGCAGTTCTTC. It specifies CASSLTGTSGSPPGYEQFF.

The CDR3 loop reads CASSQVVAGAYGADTQYF. As DNA, the CDR3 is TGCGCCAGCAGCCAAGTTGTAGCGGGGGCATACGGGGCAGATACGCAGTATTTT. The chain uses TRBV4-1 and TRBJ2-3; the match to TRBD2 covers 9 bases. The germline gives CDR1 MGHRA, CDR2 YSYEKL. V lost 1 base to trimming and J lost 4 bases; unmatched junction nucleotides: 12. The CDR3 contains 18 residues.

The chain has TRBV7-2 and TRBJ1-2; D remains unclear. The CDR3 runs to 16 residues. Germline V gives CDR1 SGHTA, CDR2 FQGNSA. V was pared by 1 base and J by 8 bases, with 20 bases between. The CDR3 loop reads CASSLVATQASGGYTF. The CDR3 region has the DNA TGTGCCAGCAGCTTAGTTGCCACGCAGGCCAGCGGAGGCTACACCTTC.

The genes are TRBV7-2 and TRBJ2-2; D uncertain. The CDR3 extends over 15 amino acids. Trimming took off 1 base at V and 4 bases at J, with 10 bases between the two ends. From germline, CDR1 is SGHTA and CDR2 FQGNSA. CDR3 nucleotides: TGTGCCAGCAGCTTAGGTTGGGGTGTCACCGGGGAGCTGTTTTTT. Amino acid sequence: CASSLGWGVTGELFF.

This rearrangement joins TRBV6-4 to TRBJ1-6; D call uncertain. Trimming left V 2 bases short and J 8 bases short, with 13 bases between. This CDR3 is built from 15 residues. Per the germline V gene, CDR1 is MRHNA and CDR2 is SNTAGT. The CDR3 protein is CASSDPNGRDSPLHF. CDR3 DNA: TGTGCCAGCAGTGACCCGAACGGGAGAGATTCACCCCTCCACTTT.

The chain is built from TRBV5-5 and TRBJ2-3, with TRBD2 matching over 7 bases. The V gene end was trimmed by 2 bases and the J gene end by 0 bases; junction bases not matched to a gene: 3. This CDR3 has 15 residues. Germline V gene data show CDR1 as SGHKS and CDR2 as YYEKEE (reference sequence). The CDR3 DNA reads TGTGCCAGCAGCTTCGGGGGGTTAAGCACAGATACGCAGTATTTT. This gives the protein CASSFGGLSTDTQYF.

A few counts support this clonotype. This rearrangement joins TRBV7-6 to TRBJ2-1; D not resolved. The V gene's germline CDR1 is SGHVS and CDR2 FNYEAQ. V lost 2 bases, J lost 1 base, and 12 bases lay in between. This CDR3 has 16 residues. CDR3 in amino acids: CASSLQIWLSYNEQFF. In DNA form, the CDR3 reads TGTGCCAGCAGCTTACAGATTTGGCTATCCTACAATGAGCAGTTCTTC.

CDR3 sequence: CASSWGDGEKLFF. CDR3 bases: TGTGCCAGCAGCTGGGGAGACGGTGAAAAACTGTTTTTT. This sequence joins TRBV5-6 and TRBJ1-4; D unresolved. CDR1 and CDR2 (germline): SGHDT, YYEEEE. The CDR3 is 13 residues long. Trimming pared 3 bases from V and 7 bases from J, leaving 10 bases between.

The gene calls are TRBV20-1 and TRBJ2-3; 10 bases agree with TRBD2. Trimming cost V 6 bases and J 4 bases; bases outside gene matches: 10. This CDR3 is built from 15 residues. Germline assignment: CDR1 DFQATT and CDR2 SNEGSKA (reference sequence). The CDR3 loop reads CSAEPSGSRPDTQYF. The CDR3 coding sequence is TGCAGTGCGGAACCTAGCGGGAGTCGACCAGATACGCAGTATTTT.